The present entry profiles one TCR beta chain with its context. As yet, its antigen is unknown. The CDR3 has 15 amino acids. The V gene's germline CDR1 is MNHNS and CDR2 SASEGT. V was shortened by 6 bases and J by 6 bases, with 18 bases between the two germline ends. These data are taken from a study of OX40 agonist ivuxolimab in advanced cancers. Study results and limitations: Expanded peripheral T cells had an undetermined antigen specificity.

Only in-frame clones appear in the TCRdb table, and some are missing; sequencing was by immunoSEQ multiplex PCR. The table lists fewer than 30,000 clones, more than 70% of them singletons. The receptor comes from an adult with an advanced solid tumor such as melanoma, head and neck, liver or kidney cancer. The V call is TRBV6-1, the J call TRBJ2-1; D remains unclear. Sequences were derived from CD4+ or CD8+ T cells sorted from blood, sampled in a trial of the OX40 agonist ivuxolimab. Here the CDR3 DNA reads TGTGCCAGCAGGGGCCCCGGGTATACCTCCAATGAGCAGTTCTTC. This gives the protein CASRGPGYTSNEQFF.